The rows below give T cell receptor beta chains drawn from one sample of a study of cytomegalovirus exposure and HLA in healthy donors. Repertoires were generated with immunoSEQ multiplex PCR, while TCRdb's copy carries only in-frame clones and drops some. This sample has about 98,000 clones, with around four fifths found just once. Sequencing input: PBMCs. These receptors were obtained from a female donor in good health and CMV-seropositive. CDR3s include the opening cysteine and the closing phenylalanine or tryptophan. The D gene is left open where the match is weak. Some rows mark clone size as missing; the rest say once, few, many or name a class of expanded clone.

cdr3_length: 14; d_call: TRBD1; v_call: TRBV4-1; j_call: TRBJ2-1; clone_size: -; cdr3_nt: TGCGCCAGCAGCCAAACCTACAGGGGGAATGAGCAGTTCTTC; cdr3_aa: CASSQTYRGNEQFF
cdr3_length: 13; d_call: TRBD1; v_call: TRBV19; j_call: TRBJ2-1; clone_size: -; cdr3_nt: TGTGCCAGTAGTCAACAGGGGGCGGGTGAGCAGTTCTTC; cdr3_aa: CASSQQGAGEQFF
cdr3_length: 14; d_call: TRBD1; v_call: TRBV19; j_call: TRBJ2-2; clone_size: -; cdr3_nt: TGTGCCAGTAGTGTCGAAGGGGGCGCCGGGGAGCTGTTTTTT; cdr3_aa: CASSVEGGAGELFF
cdr3_length: 14; d_call: TRBD1; v_call: TRBV5-1; j_call: TRBJ1-1; clone_size: -; cdr3_nt: TGCGCCAGCAGCGCGGACAGGGCGGGGACTGAAGCTTTCTTT; cdr3_aa: CASSADRAGTEAFF
cdr3_length: 14; d_call: TRBD1; v_call: TRBV13; j_call: TRBJ2-1; clone_size: once; cdr3_nt: TGTGCCAGCAGCCCGGGACAGGGAGAGAATGAGCAGTTCTTC; cdr3_aa: CASSPGQGENEQFF
cdr3_length: 15; d_call: TRBD1; v_call: TRBV5-6; j_call: TRBJ2-2; clone_size: few; cdr3_nt: TGTGCCAGCAGCTACGGACAGGGGGCTGGCGGGGAGCTGTTTTTT; cdr3_aa: CASSYGQGAGGELFF
cdr3_length: 13; d_call: -; v_call: TRBV5-1; j_call: TRBJ2-1; clone_size: -; cdr3_nt: TGCGCCAGCAGCCGGGAGAACTACAATGAGCAGTTCTTC; cdr3_aa: CASSRENYNEQFF
cdr3_length: 12; d_call: -; v_call: TRBV5-5; j_call: TRBJ2-3; clone_size: once; cdr3_nt: TGTGCCAGCAGCTGGACTACAGATACGCAGTATTTT; cdr3_aa: CASSWTTDTQYF
cdr3_length: 14; d_call: -; v_call: TRBV4-2; j_call: TRBJ1-1; clone_size: -; cdr3_nt: TGTGCCAGCAGCCCACAGTACCATGGCACTGAAGCTTTCTTT; cdr3_aa: CASSPQYHGTEAFF
cdr3_length: 17; d_call: TRBD2; v_call: TRBV18; j_call: TRBJ2-1; clone_size: -; cdr3_nt: TGTGCCAGCTCAACTATACTAGCGGGAATGGGCGGTGGTGAGCAGTTCTTC; cdr3_aa: CASSTILAGMGGGEQFF
cdr3_length: 11; d_call: -; v_call: TRBV2; j_call: TRBJ2-1; clone_size: -; cdr3_nt: TGTGCCAGCATCCCGGGCAATGAGCAGTTCTTC; cdr3_aa: CASIPGNEQFF
cdr3_length: 15; d_call: TRBD2; v_call: TRBV5-6; j_call: TRBJ2-1; clone_size: -; cdr3_nt: TGTGCCAGCAGCCCGGGACTAGCGTTCTACAATGAGCAGTTCTTC; cdr3_aa: CASSPGLAFYNEQFF
cdr3_length: 13; d_call: -; v_call: TRBV5-1; j_call: TRBJ1-4; clone_size: -; cdr3_nt: TGCGCCAGCAGCTTGGGAGGGTACGAAAAACTGTTTTTT; cdr3_aa: CASSLGGYEKLFF
cdr3_length: 15; d_call: -; v_call: TRBV7-7; j_call: TRBJ1-3; clone_size: -; cdr3_nt: TGTGCTAGCAGCCCAAGTCCGGGCTCTGGAAACACCATATATTTT; cdr3_aa: CASSPSPGSGNTIYF
cdr3_length: 18; d_call: TRBD1; v_call: TRBV5-6; j_call: TRBJ2-1; clone_size: few; cdr3_nt: TGTGCCAGCAGCGACCGGACAGGCCGCCCCAGCTCCTACAATGAGCAGTTCTTC; cdr3_aa: CASSDRTGRPSSYNEQFF
cdr3_length: 18; d_call: TRBD2; v_call: TRBV9; j_call: TRBJ2-6; clone_size: -; cdr3_nt: TGTGCCAGCAGCGGACCGGGACTAGCGGGGTCTGGGGCCAACGTCCTGACTTTC; cdr3_aa: CASSGPGLAGSGANVLTF
cdr3_length: 14; d_call: TRBD1; v_call: TRBV15; j_call: TRBJ1-5; clone_size: -; cdr3_nt: TGTGCCACCCAGGTCAGGGGGCTCAATCAGCCCCAGCATTTT; cdr3_aa: CATQVRGLNQPQHF
cdr3_length: 15; d_call: TRBD2; v_call: TRBV27; j_call: TRBJ2-7; clone_size: -; cdr3_nt: TGTGCCAGCAGTCATAGCGGGAGTTTAACCGACGAGCAGTACTTC; cdr3_aa: CASSHSGSLTDEQYF
cdr3_length: 14; d_call: TRBD1; v_call: TRBV7-7; j_call: TRBJ2-5; clone_size: -; cdr3_nt: TGTGCCAGCAGCCCCGGGACAGGACAAGAGACCCAGTACTTC; cdr3_aa: CASSPGTGQETQYF
cdr3_length: 13; d_call: TRBD1; v_call: TRBV28; j_call: TRBJ2-7; clone_size: -; cdr3_nt: TGTGCCAGCAGGACAGGGTGGATCAACGAGCAGTACTTC; cdr3_aa: CASRTGWINEQYF
cdr3_length: 15; d_call: TRBD1; v_call: TRBV27; j_call: TRBJ2-5; clone_size: -; cdr3_nt: TGTGCCAGCAGACCAATGACAGGGGGCGCGGAGACCCAGTACTTC; cdr3_aa: CASRPMTGGAETQYF
cdr3_length: 16; d_call: TRBD1; v_call: TRBV23-1; j_call: TRBJ1-1; clone_size: -; cdr3_nt: TGCGCCAGCAGTCACTCCGGACAGGGACGGAACACTGAAGCTTTCTTT; cdr3_aa: CASSHSGQGRNTEAFF
cdr3_length: 15; d_call: TRBD1; v_call: TRBV7-9; j_call: TRBJ2-3; clone_size: -; cdr3_nt: TGTGCCAGCAGCTGGGGACAGAAGGACACAGATACGCAGTATTTT; cdr3_aa: CASSWGQKDTDTQYF